This paragraph reports one TCR beta chain. Its matching antigen is unknown. Other DNA sequences in the same sample also yield this CDR3. These data originate in a study of cytomegalovirus exposure and HLA in healthy donors. Study-wide points: Researchers catalogued 160 or so TCR beta chains as cytomegalovirus-associated.

Trimming pared 2 bases from V and 4 bases from J, leaving 8 bases between. Per germline, CDR1 MNHEY and CDR2 SVGAGI. The CDR3 is 13 amino acids. The PCR ran on 60 Vbeta and 13 Jbeta primers. Using immunoSEQ multiplex PCR, the repertoire was profiled, and TCRdb retains in-frame clones only, with some absent. The data hold some 200,000 clones, with around four fifths observed a single time. The TCR was taken from a woman in her 50s in good health and CMV-seropositive. V usage is TRBV6-5 and J usage is TRBJ1-2; weak D call: TRBD1 (6 bases). Sequenced input: PBMCs. DNA for the CDR3: TGTGCCAGCAGTTACGGGGGCTCCTATGGCTACACCTTC. It is translated as CASSYGGSYGYTF.